One and the same sample provided the 7 T cell receptor beta chains below, sequenced in a study of OX40 agonist ivuxolimab in advanced cancers. TCRdb keeps only in-frame clones here, not all; method: immunoSEQ multiplex PCR. The top ten clones hold around 2.9% of a sample with around 86,000 clones, approximately 84% of them seen once. Sequencing was performed on CD4+ or CD8+ T cells sorted from blood, taken in a trial of the OX40 agonist ivuxolimab. The receptors here all came from an adult with an advanced solid tumor such as melanoma, head and neck, liver or kidney cancer.

The rearrangement links TRBV28 to TRBJ1-4; 9 bases map to TRBD1. Germline CDR1 MDHEN, CDR2 SYDVKM. The CDR3 spans 15 residues. With V trimmed by 5 bases and J by 4 bases, 5 bases remained unmatched. CDR3 in amino acids: CASSPETGGNEKLFF. The CDR3 nucleotides read TGTGCCAGCAGTCCAGAGACAGGGGGTAATGAAAAACTGTTTTTT.

The rearrangement uses TRBV9 and TRBJ1-5; 9 nucleotides align to TRBD1. Unmatched junction bases numbered 13, after V lost 5 bases and J lost 7 bases. The CDR3 consists of 16 residues. The germline gives CDR1 SGDLS, CDR2 YYNGEE. CDR3 in amino acids: CASSPSPGQGGQPQHF. The DNA for the CDR3 is TGTGCCAGCAGTCCATCTCCGGGACAGGGCGGACAGCCCCAGCATTTT.

This clone was detected many times. The same CDR3 arises from other DNA sequences in this sample as well. The V gene is TRBV10-3, the J gene TRBJ1-2; D not certain. Trimming removed 0 bases at V and 2 bases at J, with 1 base between. Germline loops: CDR1 ENHRY, CDR2 SYGVKD. The CDR3 runs to 12 residues. Here the CDR3 DNA reads TGTGCCATCAGTGAGTCAAACTATGGCTACACCTTC. Its protein is CAISESNYGYTF.

The chain couples TRBV10-3 to TRBJ2-7; maybe TRBD2 (6 bases). Germline V gene sequence: CDR1 ENHRY, CDR2 SYGVKD. The CDR3 consists of 14 residues. V was clipped by 3 bases and J by 6 bases, with 15 bases between them. The CDR3 nucleotides read TGTGCCATCAGTGACCCGGGACGGGGGTTCGAGCAGTACGTC. This encodes CAISDPGRGFEQYV.

J is TRBJ2-1 and V is TRBV5-4; TRBD2 matches at 8 bases. From germline, CDR1 is SGHNT and CDR2 YYREEE (reference sequence). The CDR3 is made up of 19 amino acids. J lost 5 bases, V lost 4 bases, and 20 bases had no gene match. CDR3 sequence: CASSQGEWSGGPDNNEQFF. The CDR3 DNA sequence: TGTGCCAGCAGCCAAGGAGAGTGGAGCGGGGGCCCTGATAACAATGAGCAGTTCTTC.

This clone was recorded only once. The rearrangement joins TRBV6-1 to TRBJ2-1, with D maybe TRBD2 (6 bases). The length of the CDR3 is 15 residues. CDR1 and CDR2 from the germline V gene are MNHNS and SASEGT. Trimming left V 1 base short and J 7 bases short, with 14 bases between. CDR3 coding DNA: TGTGCCAGCAGTGAAGGCGGGGTTGGCCTAAATGAGCAGTTCTTC. Its translation is CASSEGGVGLNEQFF.

The J gene is TRBJ2-2, the V gene TRBV7-3; tentatively, D is TRBD1 (7 bases). In germline, CDR1 is SGHTA, CDR2 FQGTGA. The CDR3 consists of 17 residues. V lost 4 bases, J lost 2 bases, and 17 bases lay in between. The CDR3 protein is CASSSSRGVGNTGELFF. DNA for the CDR3: TGTGCCAGCAGCTCATCCAGGGGGGTGGGAAACACCGGGGAGCTGTTTTTT.